This TCR beta chain was identified during a study of blood T cell repertoires in COVID-19. The V gene lost 9 bases and the J gene lost 1 base, with 9 bases spanning the gap. This CDR3 has 12 amino acids. CDR1 is LGHNT and CDR2 is FRNRAP in the germline V gene. In the original workflow: It was from reference gene primer amplification that nucleated cell counts were estimated. Generated by immunoSEQ multiplex PCR, the TCRdb table keeps only in-frame clones and is missing some. V and J calls plus clone size are reproduced from that table; the DNA served to infer D and trimming. The data show about 380,000 clones, more than 80% seen once.

This sequence was found in a man aged 40-55 years with acute or convalescent COVID-19. Sequencing used peripheral blood. The V call is TRBV12-5, the J call TRBJ1-1; maybe TRBD1 (5 bases). The CDR3 sequence is CARSTENTEAFF. The CDR3 region has the DNA TGTGCTAGATCGACAGAGAACACTGAAGCTTTCTTT.